This entry is about one TCR beta chain. The clone's antigen remains unknown. No quality values exist for individual bases; no much larger clone is one base distant. V ends up 4 bases short and J 3 bases short, with an unmatched junction base count of 8. CDR1 and CDR2 were assigned from the germline V gene as SGHVS and FNYEAQ. The CDR3 holds 15 amino acids from the cysteine to the phenylalanine. CDR3 DNA is the only sequence kept; it has 45 bases, read in frame from the first base. The data originate from a study of identical twins listed by TCRdb under 2016. The study in broad terms: To test whether fetal clonotypes persist, the study used deep sequencing on TCR alpha and beta repertoires from monozygotic twins, unrelated adults of various ages, and cord blood. To rule out contamination, replicate twin experiments were performed at different times with different library preparation protocols.

Broad study findings and their caveats: Fewer insertions were carried by abundant cord blood beta clonotypes, a similar but weaker trend appeared in young adult naive repertoires, and no such trend appeared in memory repertoires. Zero-insertion analyses could be partly confounded by invariant T cells such as MAIT and iNKT, though diverse VJ usage argued against such confounding for most clonotypes. Because the same donors could not be followed over many years, the conclusions depended on cross-sectional statistical analysis. In monozygotic twins, recombination models systematically underestimated out-of-frame TCR alpha sharing, but the models matched the sharing seen between unrelated individuals. Compared with coincidental sharing between unrelated individuals, out-of-frame TCR alpha sequences shared between twins showed an excess of sequences with low generation probability. A weaker excess of twin sharing was found in beta out-of-frame sequences because the signal-to-noise ratio was lowered by fewer shared sequences.

Every donor was a healthy Caucasian. The twin cohort comprised three pairs of female monozygotic twins, all aged roughly 18 to 30 years. Positive isolation kits from Invitrogen were used to isolate CD4+ and CD8+ T cell populations. Library preparation employed 5' RACE. Sequencing was performed on an Illumina HiSeq 2000. A universal primer binding site was introduced by template switching, and a unique molecular identifier was present in the final cDNA, enabling accurate counting of TCR cDNA molecules. Specific primers in the conserved constant-segment region were used to synthesize first-strand cDNA for TCR alpha and beta chains. To control for contamination, every cDNA library was double barcoded, receiving both a SMART-Mk sample barcode and Illumina barcodes. TruSeq adapter sequences along with Illumina sample barcodes were introduced in two successive PCR steps. TCR alpha and beta cDNA libraries were sequenced on the Illumina HiSeq platform with custom primers. As for the original processing: MiGEC processed the raw reads to extract unique molecular identifiers, while MiXCR was used to determine the CDR3 positions. For each individual, recombination models were inferred using an EM algorithm with the repgenHMM and IGoR tools. The analysis of shared clonotypes was done with the tcR package in R, with sharing normalized by the product of cloneset sizes. To study raw recombination free of thymic and clonal selection effects, out-of-frame nonproductive sequences were analyzed. TCRdb took the public reads, trimmed them with fastp at Q25, ran MiXCR for clone calling and kept in-frame beta chains. Rows matching on CDR3 protein sequence are summarized as one entry with the most common DNA and genes. Clone size and V and J calls follow TCRdb, not the original study. This sample is represented by roughly 540,000 distinct CDR3 sequences; under 25% of them were singletons. The top ten clones comprise about 0.91% of the sample.

The data were also submitted as part of a second study, on T cells expressing NK-cell markers. Drawing on the second study: Three sorted T-cell subsets (CD3+CD56+NKG2C+, CD3+CD56+NKG2C- and CD3+CD56-NKG2C+) from several donors had their TCR beta-chain repertoires profiled. Among the eight sequenced donors, only one was HCMV-seronegative, while the other seven were HCMV-seropositive. To restrict sorting to alphabetaTCR-expressing T cells, an anti-gammadeltaTCR antibody was added in several experiments. In 6 or 7 donors, the dominant CD3+CD56+NKG2C+ clonotypes ranked among the top 10 CD8+ clonotypes, making up about 1.0-8% of CD8+ T cells. Those dominant clonotypes were again the most abundant among CD3+CD56-NKG2C+ cells in several donors, at about 25-60.1%. Whether the expanded NKG2C-expressing T cell clones were specific for HCMV antigens was left unclear. Randomly selected healthy volunteers, three men and five women, were used as the eight sequenced donors. To determine HCMV serostatus, a commercial ELISA kit was used to detect HCMV-specific IgG in serum. MIGEC was used to demultiplex reads and group the reads by UMI, and MiTCR was used to assemble and quantify clonotypes. Only TCR cDNA sequences supported by at least two reads were kept to exclude erroneous sequences. Downstream repertoire analysis used the tcR package, and clonotypes were matched across fractions by CDR3 nucleotide sequence plus V segment. VDJmatch was used to annotate antigen specificity against VDJdb, with one amino acid substitution in CDR3 allowed.

This clonotype originated in a woman aged 18-29 years in good health. The sequencing sample was made of CD4+ T cells sorted from blood. The chain is assembled from TRBV7-6 and TRBJ1-1; a stretch of 7 junction bases matches TRBD1. The nucleotides read TGTGCCAGCAGCTGGCCCCTGGGACAGCACACTGAAGCTTTCTTT. This gives the protein CASSWPLGQHTEAFF.